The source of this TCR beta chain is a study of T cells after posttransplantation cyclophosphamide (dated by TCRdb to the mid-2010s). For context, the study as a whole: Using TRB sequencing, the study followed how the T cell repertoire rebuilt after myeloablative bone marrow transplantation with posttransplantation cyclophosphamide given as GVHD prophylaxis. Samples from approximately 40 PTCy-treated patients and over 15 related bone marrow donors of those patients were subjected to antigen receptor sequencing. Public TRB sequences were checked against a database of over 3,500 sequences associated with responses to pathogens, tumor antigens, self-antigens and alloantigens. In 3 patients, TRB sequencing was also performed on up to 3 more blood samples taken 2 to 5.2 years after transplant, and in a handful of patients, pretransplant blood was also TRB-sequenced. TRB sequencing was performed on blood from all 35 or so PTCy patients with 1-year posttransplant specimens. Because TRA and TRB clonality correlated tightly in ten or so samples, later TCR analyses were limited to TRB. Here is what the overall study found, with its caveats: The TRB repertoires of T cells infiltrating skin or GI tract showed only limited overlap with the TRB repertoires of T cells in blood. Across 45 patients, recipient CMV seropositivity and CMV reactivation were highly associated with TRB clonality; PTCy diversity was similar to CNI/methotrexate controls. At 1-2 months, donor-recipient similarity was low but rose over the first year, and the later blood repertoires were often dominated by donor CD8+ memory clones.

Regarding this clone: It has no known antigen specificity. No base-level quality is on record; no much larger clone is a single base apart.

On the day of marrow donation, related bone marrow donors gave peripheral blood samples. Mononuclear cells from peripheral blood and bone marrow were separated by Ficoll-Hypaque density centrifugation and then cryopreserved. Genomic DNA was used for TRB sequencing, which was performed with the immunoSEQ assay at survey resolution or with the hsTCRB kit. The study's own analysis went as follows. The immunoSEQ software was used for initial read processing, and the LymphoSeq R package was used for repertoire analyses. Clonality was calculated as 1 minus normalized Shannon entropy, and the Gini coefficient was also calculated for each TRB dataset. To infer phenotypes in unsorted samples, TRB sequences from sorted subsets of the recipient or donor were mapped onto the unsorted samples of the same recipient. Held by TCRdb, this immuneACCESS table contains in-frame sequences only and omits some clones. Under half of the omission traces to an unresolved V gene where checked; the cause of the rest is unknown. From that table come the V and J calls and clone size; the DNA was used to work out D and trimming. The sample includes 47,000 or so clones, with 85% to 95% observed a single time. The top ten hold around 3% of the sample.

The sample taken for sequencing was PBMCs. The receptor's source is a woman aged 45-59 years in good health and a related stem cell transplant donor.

In nucleotide form, the sequence is TGTGCCAGCAGCTTAAAGGCGACAGGGCCCCTGGGAGATACGCAGTATTTT. This encodes CASSLKATGPLGDTQYF. The V gene is TRBV7-2 and the J gene is TRBJ2-3; TRBD1 agrees with 7 junctional bases. In the germline V gene, CDR1 corresponds to SGHTA and CDR2 to FQGNSA. CDR3 length: 17 amino acids, cysteine to phenylalanine. The retained sequence is limited to the CDR3, 51 bases, with the frame set at the first base. V and J are trimmed by 2 bases and 5 bases, and the gene matches miss 13 bases of the junction.